This T cell receptor beta chain was sequenced during a study of radiation and T cells in renal cell carcinoma. Whole-study results and caveats: Top tumor clonotypes rose in blood 2 weeks post-radiation, then contracted.

The time point: baseline pretreatment blood. Documented treatment: 15 Gy SBRT to primary tumor, nephrectomy 4 weeks later. Repertoires were generated with immunoSEQ multiplex PCR, while TCRdb's copy carries only in-frame clones and drops some. This sample carries about 140,000 clones, roughly 85% of them seen once, and the ten largest clones take roughly 25%. As for this clone: As yet, its antigen is unknown.

Germline trimming cut 5 bases from V and 4 bases from J; bases unmatched to any gene: 10. The CDR3 totals 18 residues. CDR1 and CDR2 (germline): SEHNR, FQNEAQ (reference sequence). This receptor was identified in a woman between 45 and 60 years old with renal cell carcinoma. The chain uses TRBV7-9 and TRBJ2-3; TRBD2 agrees at 15 bases. The sequences come from blood, collected from a patient whose treatment included radiotherapy and nephrectomy. The CDR3 spells CASSLRTSGRESPDTQYF. The CDR3 region has the DNA TGTGCCAGCAGCCTCCGGACTAGCGGGAGGGAGTCCCCAGATACGCAGTATTTT.